The next 12 T cell receptor beta chains were all read from a single sample in a study of T cell responses to AZD1222 COVID-19 vaccine. Sequencing was performed with immunoSEQ multiplex PCR; in TCRdb, only in-frame clones are kept and a portion is missing. The repertoire holds approximately 130,000 clones, with approximately 94% as singletons. This specimen was peripheral blood, taken on day 0 of AZD1222 vaccination. The receptor set was obtained from an adult in good health.

This clone has a single count. The chain couples TRBV10-3 to TRBJ2-5; 8 bases line up with TRBD1. The J segment lost 2 bases and the V segment lost 6 bases, leaving 8 bases of the junction unmatched. The CDR3 totals 15 residues. Germline lookup yields CDR1 ENHRY and CDR2 SYGVKD. CDR3 loop: CAIRKGDRQQETQYF. For the CDR3, the DNA is TGTGCCATCAGGAAGGGGGACAGGCAGCAAGAGACCCAGTACTTC.

J is TRBJ2-1 and V is TRBV5-1, with 14 bases lining up with TRBD2. J was trimmed by 4 bases and V by 4 bases; bases with no gene match: 7. The CDR3 totals 17 residues. CDR1 is SGHRS and CDR2 is YFSETQ in the germline V gene. The DNA of the CDR3 is TGCGCCAGCAGCAGATCCGGACTAGCGGGAGGATACAATGAGCAGTTCTTC. Translating it yields CASSRSGLAGGYNEQFF.

The chain links TRBV19 to TRBJ2-1; D might be TRBD2 (5 bases). The CDR3 length is 14 residues. Germline assignment: CDR1 LNHDA and CDR2 SQIVND (reference sequence). V was trimmed by 3 bases and J by 3 bases, leaving 9 bases between them. The CDR3 region is CASSMDWDYNEQFF. As DNA, the CDR3 is TGTGCCAGTAGTATGGACTGGGACTACAATGAGCAGTTCTTC. Looking up the rest from reference TRBV19 and TRBJ2-1 gives the full variable domain: DGGITQSPKYLFRKEGQNVTLSCEQNLNHDAMYWYRQDPGQGLRLIYYSQIVNDFQKGDIAEGYSVSREKKESFPLTVTSAQKNPTAFYLCASSMDWDYNEQFFGPGTRLTVL.

This chain uses TRBV7-6 with TRBJ2-5, with 14 positions matching TRBD2. V shed 3 bases and J 4 bases; nucleotides not matched to a gene: 4. CDR1 and CDR2 from the germline V gene are SGHVS and FNYEAQ. CDR3 length: 16 residues. The CDR3 DNA reads TGTGCCAGCAGCTTGGCGGGACTAGCGGGAGCAGAGACCCAGTACTTC. The encoded protein is CASSLAGLAGAETQYF.

V gene TRBV18 combines with J gene TRBJ2-1; 13 nucleotides match TRBD2. Germline V gives CDR1 KGHSH, CDR2 LQKENI. The CDR3 extends over 16 amino acids. Trimming at V came to 5 bases and at J to 5 bases, leaving 6 bases not matched to a gene. CDR3 amino acids: CASSTRTSGRDNEQFF. The CDR3 DNA reads TGTGCCAGCTCAACCCGGACTAGCGGGAGAGACAATGAGCAGTTCTTC. Full variable domain (missing parts from reference TRBV18 and TRBJ2-1): NAGVMQNPRHLVRRRGQEARLRCSPMKGHSHVYWYRQLPEEGLKFMVYLQKENIIDESGMPKERFSAEFPKEGPSILRIQQVVRGDSAAYFCASSTRTSGRDNEQFFGPGTRLTVL.

The J gene is TRBJ2-7, the V gene TRBV5-4, with 9 nucleotides matching TRBD2. The CDR3 covers 16 residues. Germline CDR1 reads SGHNT; CDR2 reads YYREEE (reference sequence). With 3 bases clipped from V and 3 bases from J, the junction kept 10 bases outside the gene matches. CDR3 bases: TGTGCCAGCAGCTCCCAAGGAGCGGGAGGAGTCTACGAGCAGTACTTC. It encodes CASSSQGAGGVYEQYF.

This chain joins TRBV5-1 and TRBJ2-7, with D maybe TRBD1 (5 bases). Germline assignment: CDR1 SGHRS and CDR2 YFSETQ. The V and J ends lost 3 bases and 2 bases respectively, with 15 bases between them. CDR3 length: 15 residues. In nucleotides, the CDR3 is TGCGCCAGCAGCTCAGGGATAACAAGGACCTACGAGCAGTACTTC. Amino acids: CASSSGITRTYEQYF.

The DNA of the CDR3 is TGTGCCATCAGTGAACTCCCCACTGGGGAAAAACTGTTTTTT. This codes for CAISELPTGEKLFF. The V gene is TRBV10-3, the J gene TRBJ1-4; no firm D call. CDR1 ENHRY and CDR2 SYGVKD come from the germline V gene. Trimming removed 3 bases from V and 8 bases from J, with 13 bases in between. The CDR3 loop spans 14 amino acids.

The V call is TRBV5-4, the J call TRBJ2-1, with no clear D. The ends were cut back, 4 bases at V and 9 bases at J, with 17 bases in the middle. The CDR3 has 14 amino acids. CDR1 SGHNT and CDR2 YYREEE come from the germline V gene (reference sequence). Here the CDR3 DNA reads TGTGCCAGCAGCCCACCCGGGCCCCGAAGTGAGCAGTTCTTC. It codes for CASSPPGPRSEQFF.

V is TRBV6-6 and J is TRBJ1-2; TRBD1 might be the D (5 bases). V was shortened by 0 bases and J by 7 bases, with 12 bases between the two germline ends. The CDR3 has 14 residues. Germline V gene sequence: CDR1 MNHNY, CDR2 SVGAGI (reference sequence). Here the CDR3 DNA reads TGTGCCAGCAGTTACTCGAGGGGACCCCCTGGCTACACCTTC. This sequence encodes CASSYSRGPPGYTF.

As for this clone: One end of the junction is discordant with germline, which a read error may explain. This rearrangement joins TRBV7-7 to TRBJ2-5, with D possibly matching TRBD1 (5 bases). CDR3 size: 15 residues. Germline loops: CDR1 SSHAT, CDR2 FNYEAQ (reference sequence). In DNA, the CDR3 is TGTGCTAGCAGCCCGACGGGCTCCCCAGGGGAGACCCAGTACTTC. Translating gives CASSPTGSPGETQYF.

V is TRBV6-5 and J is TRBJ1-5, with D possibly TRBD1 on 6 matching bases. The CDR3 contains 14 residues. Trimming left V 11 bases short and J 3 bases short, with 17 bases between. Germline V gene sequence: CDR1 MNHEY, CDR2 SVGAGI. Here the CDR3 reads CASEPTGYNQPQHF. The CDR3 region has the DNA TGTGCCTCCGAGCCTACAGGGTACAATCAGCCCCAGCATTTT.